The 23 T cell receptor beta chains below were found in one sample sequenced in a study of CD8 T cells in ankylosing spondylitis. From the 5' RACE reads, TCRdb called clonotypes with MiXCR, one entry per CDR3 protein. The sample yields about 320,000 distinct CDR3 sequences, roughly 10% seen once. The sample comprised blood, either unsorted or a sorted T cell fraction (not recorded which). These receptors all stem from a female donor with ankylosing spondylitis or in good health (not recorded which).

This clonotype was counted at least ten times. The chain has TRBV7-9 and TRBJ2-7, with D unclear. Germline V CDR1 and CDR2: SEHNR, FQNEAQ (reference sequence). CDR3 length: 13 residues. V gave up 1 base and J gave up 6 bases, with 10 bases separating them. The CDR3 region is CASSLVPVREQYF. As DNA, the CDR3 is TGTGCCAGCAGCTTAGTTCCAGTCCGCGAGCAGTACTTC.

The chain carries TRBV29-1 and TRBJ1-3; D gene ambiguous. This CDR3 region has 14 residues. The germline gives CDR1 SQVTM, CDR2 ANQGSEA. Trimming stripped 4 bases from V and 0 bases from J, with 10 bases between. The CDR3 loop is CSVGSGSSGNTIYF. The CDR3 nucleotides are TGCAGCGTTGGGTCAGGTAGCTCTGGAAACACCATATATTTT.

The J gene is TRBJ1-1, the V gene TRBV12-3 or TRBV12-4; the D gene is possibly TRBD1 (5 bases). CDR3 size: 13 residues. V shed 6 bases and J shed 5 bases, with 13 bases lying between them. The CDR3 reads CASRIGGWTEAFF. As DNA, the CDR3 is TGTGCCAGCAGGATTGGGGGATGGACTGAAGCTTTCTTT.

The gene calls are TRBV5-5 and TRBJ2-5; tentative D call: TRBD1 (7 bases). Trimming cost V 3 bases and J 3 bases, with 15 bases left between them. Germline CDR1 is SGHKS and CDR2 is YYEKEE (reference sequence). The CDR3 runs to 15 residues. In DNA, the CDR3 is TGTGCCAGCAGCTCTATGACAGGGACTGAAGAGACCCAGTACTTC. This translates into CASSSMTGTEETQYF.

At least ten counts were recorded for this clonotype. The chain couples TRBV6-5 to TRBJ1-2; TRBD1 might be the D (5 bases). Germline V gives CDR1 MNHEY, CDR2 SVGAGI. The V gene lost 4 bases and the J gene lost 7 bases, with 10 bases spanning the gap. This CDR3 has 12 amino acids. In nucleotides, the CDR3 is TGTGCCAGCAGTTCTGTGGACACTGGCTACACCTTC. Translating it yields CASSSVDTGYTF.

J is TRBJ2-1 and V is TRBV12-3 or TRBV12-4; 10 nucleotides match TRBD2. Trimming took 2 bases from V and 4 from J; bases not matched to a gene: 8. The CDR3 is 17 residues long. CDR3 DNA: TGTGCCAGCAGTTTACTCGGACTAGCGGCAAAATACAATGAGCAGTTCTTC. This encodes CASSLLGLAAKYNEQFF.

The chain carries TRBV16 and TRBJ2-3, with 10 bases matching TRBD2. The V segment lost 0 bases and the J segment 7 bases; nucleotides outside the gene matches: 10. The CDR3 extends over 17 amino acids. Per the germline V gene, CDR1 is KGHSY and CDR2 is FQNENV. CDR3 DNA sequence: TGTGCCAGCAGCCAATCGACCGGAATACTAGCGGGGAATACGCAGTATTTT. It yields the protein CASSQSTGILAGNTQYF.

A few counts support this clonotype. The CDR3 DNA reads as TGTGCCAGCAGCTTATTATGGGGCGATCAGCCCCAGCATTTT. The encoded protein is CASSLLWGDQPQHF. The chain recombines TRBV7-2 with TRBJ1-5; D is possibly TRBD1 (5 bases). With 2 bases removed from V and 5 bases from J, the gap between germline ends came to 10 bases. CDR3 length: 14 residues. Germline CDR1 and CDR2: SGHTA and FQGNSA.

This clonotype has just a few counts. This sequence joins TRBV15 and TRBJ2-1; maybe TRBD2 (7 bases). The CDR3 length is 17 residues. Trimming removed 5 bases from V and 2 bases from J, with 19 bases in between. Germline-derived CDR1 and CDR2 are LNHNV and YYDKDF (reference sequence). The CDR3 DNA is TGTGCCACCAGCTTTCGAATGGGGGGGGGCCCCTACAATGAGCAGTTCTTC. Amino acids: CATSFRMGGGPYNEQFF.

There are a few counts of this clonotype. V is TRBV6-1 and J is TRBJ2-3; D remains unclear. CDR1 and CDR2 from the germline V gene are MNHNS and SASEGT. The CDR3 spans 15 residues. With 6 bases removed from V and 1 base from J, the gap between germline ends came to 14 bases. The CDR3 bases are TGTGCCAGCAGGACGGGCCGGGTGGGCACAGATACGCAGTATTTT. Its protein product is CASRTGRVGTDTQYF.

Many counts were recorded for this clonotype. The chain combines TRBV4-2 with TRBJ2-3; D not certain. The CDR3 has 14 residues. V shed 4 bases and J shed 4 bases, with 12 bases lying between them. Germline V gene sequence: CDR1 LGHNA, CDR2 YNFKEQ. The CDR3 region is CASSRAHSADTQYF. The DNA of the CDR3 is TGTGCCAGCAGCCGAGCACACTCAGCAGATACGCAGTATTTT.

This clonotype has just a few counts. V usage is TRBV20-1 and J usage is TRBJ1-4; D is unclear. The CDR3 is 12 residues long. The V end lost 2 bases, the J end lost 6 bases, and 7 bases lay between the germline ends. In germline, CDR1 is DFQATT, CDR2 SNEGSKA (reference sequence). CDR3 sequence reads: CSARRLDEKLFF. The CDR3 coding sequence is TGCAGTGCTAGAAGGCTGGATGAAAAACTGTTTTTT.

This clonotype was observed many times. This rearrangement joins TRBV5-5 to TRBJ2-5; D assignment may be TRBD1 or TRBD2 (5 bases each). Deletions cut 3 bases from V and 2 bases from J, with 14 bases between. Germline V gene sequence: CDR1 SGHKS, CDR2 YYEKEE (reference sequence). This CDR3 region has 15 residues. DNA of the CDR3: TGTGCCAGCAGCTATCGGGACCCACAACAAGAGACCCAGTACTTC. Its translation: CASSYRDPQQETQYF.

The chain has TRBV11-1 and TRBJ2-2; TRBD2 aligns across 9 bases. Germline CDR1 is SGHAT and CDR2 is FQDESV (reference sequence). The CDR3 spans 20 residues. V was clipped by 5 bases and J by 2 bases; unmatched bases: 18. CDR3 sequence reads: CASSTSTQSGGGANTGELFF. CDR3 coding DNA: TGTGCCAGCAGCACCTCAACACAGTCGGGCGGGGGGGCCAACACCGGGGAGCTGTTTTTT.

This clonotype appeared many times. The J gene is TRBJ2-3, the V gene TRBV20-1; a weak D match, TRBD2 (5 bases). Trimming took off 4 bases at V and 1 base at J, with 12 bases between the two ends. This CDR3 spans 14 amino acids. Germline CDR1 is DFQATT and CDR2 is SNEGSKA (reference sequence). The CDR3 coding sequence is TGCAGTGCTACTACTAGGTGGGGCACAGATACGCAGTATTTT. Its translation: CSATTRWGTDTQYF.

The CDR3 spells CASSLTGGLNNEQFF. CDR3 nucleotide sequence: TGCGCCAGCAGTCTAACGGGGGGGCTCAATAATGAGCAGTTCTTC. V gene TRBV5-1 combines with J gene TRBJ2-1; 8 bases are shared with TRBD2. V was pared by 5 bases and J by 7 bases, with 11 bases of the junction left unmatched. There are 15 residues in the CDR3. Germline-derived CDR1 and CDR2 are SGHRS and YFSETQ.

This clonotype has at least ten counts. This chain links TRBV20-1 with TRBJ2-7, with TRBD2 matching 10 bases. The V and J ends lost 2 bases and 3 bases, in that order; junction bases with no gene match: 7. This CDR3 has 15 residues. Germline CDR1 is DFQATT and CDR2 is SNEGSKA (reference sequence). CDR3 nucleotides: TGCAGTGCTAGAACCCTAGCGGGAGTTATCTACGAGCAGTACTTC. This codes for CSARTLAGVIYEQYF.

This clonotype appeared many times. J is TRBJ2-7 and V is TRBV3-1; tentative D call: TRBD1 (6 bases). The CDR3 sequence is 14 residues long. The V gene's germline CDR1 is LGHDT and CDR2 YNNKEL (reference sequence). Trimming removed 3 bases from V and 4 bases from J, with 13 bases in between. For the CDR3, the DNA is TGTGCCAGCAGCCAGATTACAGGGCCTTACGAGCAGTACTTC. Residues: CASSQITGPYEQYF.

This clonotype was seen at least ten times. CDR3 nucleotides: TGCAGCGTTGGGCAGGTCTACGAGCAGTACTTC. As protein: CSVGQVYEQYF. The rearrangement links TRBV29-1 to TRBJ2-7; D is uncertain. This CDR3 region has 11 residues. Trimming left V 4 bases short and J 3 bases short, with 7 bases between. Germline CDR1 is SQVTM and CDR2 is ANQGSEA.

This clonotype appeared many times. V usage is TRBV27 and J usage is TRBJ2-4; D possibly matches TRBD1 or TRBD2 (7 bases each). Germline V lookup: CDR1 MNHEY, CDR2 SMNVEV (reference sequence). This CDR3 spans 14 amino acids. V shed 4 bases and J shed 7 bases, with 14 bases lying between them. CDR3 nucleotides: TGTGCCAGCAGTTCTTGGCAGGGGGGGAACATTCAGTACTTC. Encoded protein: CASSSWQGGNIQYF.

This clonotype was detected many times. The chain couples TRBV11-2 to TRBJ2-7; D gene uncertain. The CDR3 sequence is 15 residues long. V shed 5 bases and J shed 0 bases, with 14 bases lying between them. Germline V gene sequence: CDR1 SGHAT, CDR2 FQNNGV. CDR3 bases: TGTGCCAGCAGCCCTAGGACCGATTTCTCCTACGAGCAGTACTTC. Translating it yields CASSPRTDFSYEQYF.

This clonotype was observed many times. CDR3 protein: CSVEEGGIPDTQYF. As DNA, the CDR3 is TGCAGCGTTGAAGAGGGAGGAATCCCAGATACGCAGTATTTT. The rearrangement uses TRBV29-1 and TRBJ2-3; D perhaps matches TRBD2 (6 bases). This CDR3 is built from 14 residues. Trimming removed 0 bases from V and 4 bases from J, with 11 bases in between. Germline V gene data show CDR1 as SQVTM and CDR2 as ANQGSEA.

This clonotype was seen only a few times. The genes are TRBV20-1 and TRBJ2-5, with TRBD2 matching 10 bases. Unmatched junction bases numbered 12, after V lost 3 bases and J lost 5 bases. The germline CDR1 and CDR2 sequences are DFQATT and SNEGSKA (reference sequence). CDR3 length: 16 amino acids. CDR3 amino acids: CSASAFKREGRETQYF. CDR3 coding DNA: TGCAGTGCTAGCGCCTTTAAGCGGGAGGGGCGGGAGACCCAGTACTTC.